This note documents a single TCR beta chain sequence. Its antigen is unknown. No base quality values were provided; no much bigger clone lies one nucleotide off. The sample's treatment or condition label is to be understood as: allogeneic hematopoietic cell transplantation with graft depleted of TCRalphabeta T cells and CD19 B cells. The transplant recipients were children given TCRalphabeta/CD19-depleted allogeneic hematopoietic cell grafts. Libraries were constructed by PCR. Sequencing used an Illumina HiSeq 2500. TCR library preparation used molecular barcoding, with unique molecular identifiers applied to normalize quantification of the TCRbeta repertoire. Using fastp trimming at Q25 and MiXCR clonotype assembly, TCRdb reanalyzed the public sequencing data and kept in-frame beta chains. Every entry covers one CDR3 protein and lists the most common genes and DNA from its rows. The table for this sample lists around 450,000 distinct CDR3 sequences; around 15% of them were counted only once. Under 30% of the sample lies in the top ten.

This entry comes from a study of T-cell reconstitution after alpha-beta-depleted transplantation in children (dated by TCRdb to about 2016). For the study in its entirety: T-cell immune reconstitution after TCRalphabeta/CD19-depleted allogeneic hematopoietic cell transplantation in children was quantitatively tracked in the study by means of TCR repertoire profiling. Broad study findings and their caveats: Over the following months the frequencies of hyperexpanded clones went down, and after one year T-cell counts and TCRbeta diversity were mostly credited to newly produced T cells. Apparently early alphabetaT-cell count recovery about two months after transplant reportedly relied on only several hundred rapidly expanded clones derived from non-depleted graft cells. In some patients, high TCRbeta diversity at day 60 was attributed to recipient T cells and intrathymic progenitors that had survived conditioning.

CDR3 length: 16 amino acids, cysteine to phenylalanine. Only CDR3 DNA is held: 48 bases, read in frame from base 1. V trim: 0 bases; J trim: 1 base; unmatched bases: 3. According to the germline V gene (reference sequence), CDR1 reads LNHNV and CDR2 reads YYDKDF. The TCR originated in a boy under two years old who had a stem cell transplant for Wiskott-Aldrich syndrome, so the T cells may come from the graft donor. This material consisted of PBMCs, mostly from graft donor cells, taken 360 days after TCRalphabeta/CD19-depleted stem cell transplant. The chain joins TRBV15 to TRBJ2-7; 10 bases in between match TRBD2. The encoded CDR3 is CATSRDLAGVSYEQYF. In nucleotides, the sequence is TGTGCCACCAGCAGAGACCTAGCGGGGGTATCCTACGAGCAGTACTTC.